This TCR beta chain was documented in a study of CD8+ T cells in alopecia areata. RNA was isolated and reverse transcribed to cDNA, the sequencing template. Produced via immunoSEQ multiplex PCR; TCRdb's table is partial and in-frame only. The sample has about 120,000 clones; 55% to 65% are singletons. V lost 6 bases and J 2 bases, leaving 16 bases between the germline ends. This CDR3 is 15 amino acids long. Germline CDR1 reads SGHVS; CDR2 reads FNYEAQ. This TCR was sampled from a human donor in good health. The chain has TRBV7-6 and TRBJ1-1; D perhaps matches TRBD1 (5 bases). Source material: CD4+ T cells sorted from blood. The CDR3 region is CASRPRWTQNTEAFF. The CDR3 DNA reads TGTGCCAGCAGGCCAAGATGGACACAAAACACTGAAGCTTTCTTT.